This T cell receptor beta chain was identified during a study of blood T cells in healthy people across ages. Every sample had a minimum of 6.5 million PBMCs isolated. Deletions cut 6 bases from V and 1 base from J, with 7 bases between. Germline V gene data show CDR1 as MNHEY and CDR2 as SVGAGI. The CDR3 spans 12 residues. A J-beta primer mix and a sample-barcoded 5' primer were used in a second PCR of about 7 to 12 cycles. Each CDR3 protein gets one entry after TCRdb re-called the 5' RACE reads with MiXCR. The sample contains 600,000 to 800,000 distinct CDR3 sequences, roughly 21% of which appear only once. This clonotype turned up a few times. Antigen unknown. Overall study findings and caveats: From one million sequenced T cells, diversity estimates were lower bounds.

The V gene is TRBV6-5, the J gene TRBJ2-7; no clear D. Sequenced: blood. This clonotype originated in a man between 65 and 79 years old in good health. This CDR3 is CASRTISYEQYF. The CDR3 DNA sequence: TGTGCCAGCAGGACGATATCCTACGAGCAGTACTTC.